This TCR beta chain stems from a study of blood T cell repertoires in COVID-19. Turning to the study itself: PBMCs, B-cell-depleted T cells, or T cells provided the cDNA or gDNA that made up the material.

Trimming stripped 4 bases from V and 6 bases from J, with 16 bases between. Germline CDR1 and CDR2: LNHDA and SQIVND (reference sequence). The CDR3 is 15 amino acids. As originally analysed: Counts of nucleated cells, estimated from reference gene primer amplification, were obtained. Assay: immunoSEQ multiplex PCR; the TCRdb copy retains only in-frame clones and omits some. The V and J calls and clone size come from that table; D and trimming were worked out from the DNA. The table records 100,000 to 120,000 clones, about 84% of them present only once. The chain joins TRBV19 to TRBJ1-5; D may be TRBD1 (6 bases). Sequenced: peripheral blood. This TCR was sampled from a man aged 50-60 years with acute or convalescent COVID-19. This CDR3 reads CASSTTYQGFQPQHF. DNA for the CDR3: TGTGCCAGTAGTACCACCTATCAGGGGTTTCAGCCCCAGCATTTT.